This T cell receptor beta chain was recorded in a study of shared clonotypes between healthy human individuals. Points from the study as a whole: Around 5.4% of naive CD4 clonotypes were common to a few donors. In having few donors, the study represented limited genetic and exposure-history diversity.

The CDR3 is 18 residues long. Germline CDR1 and CDR2: LNHDA and SQIVND (reference sequence). The junction had 14 bases not matched to a gene; V was cut back by 3 bases and J by 1 base. Division of CD4+ cells produced a CD45RA+ naive subset and a CD45RA-negative memory subset. Per sorted-subset replicate PCR, input was about 180 ng DNA, representing roughly 30,000 T cell genomes. The table came from immunoSEQ multiplex PCR; TCRdb's copy has only in-frame clones and leaves some out. The repertoire consists of about 1.5 million clones, with roughly 98% occurring once and the leading ten covering roughly 0.4%. With respect to this clone: Its antigen remains unidentified.

Sequenced: naive CD4+ T cells sorted from blood. Subset: CD45RA+ positively selected. This clonotype originated in a man younger than 40 in good health. This chain uses TRBV19 with TRBJ2-5; 7 bases are shared with TRBD2. The CDR3 region has the DNA TGTGCCAGTAGTATTCGGGGGGACTACCCCCGGGCCCAAGAGACCCAGTACTTC. Protein product: CASSIRGDYPRAQETQYF.